This T cell receptor (beta chain) derives from a study of CD8 T cells in ankylosing spondylitis (TCRdb year 2017). For the wider study: T cell receptor beta repertoires were profiled in healthy donors and ankylosing spondylitis patients so that disease-linked TCR variants could be found. Peripheral blood was sampled, and synovial fluid was additionally collected from ankylosing spondylitis patients. In total, the full study cohort was made up of approximately 99 healthy donors and more than 20 ankylosing spondylitis patients.

The sequencer listed for this sample is Illumina HiSeq 2500. Quantitative 5'-RACE with molecular barcodes was the method used to prepare the TCR beta libraries. The authors' pipeline ran thus. Disease-linked TCR variants were identified with a new computational method built on a probabilistic model of VDJ rearrangement. Using fastp trimming at Q25 and MiXCR clonotype assembly, TCRdb reanalyzed the public sequencing data and kept in-frame beta chains. For every CDR3 protein sequence, its rows merge into one entry that carries the most common genes and DNA. TCRdb assigned the V and J calls; the authors' analysis was not used. The sample table holds about 140,000 distinct CDR3 sequences, of which 6% to 8% were seen once. The ten largest make up 9.5% to 15% of the sample. General findings and caveats noted by the study authors: A TCR beta motif of eight highly homologous amino acid variants appeared characteristic of blood from ankylosing spondylitis patients. The disease-linked clones were reported as significantly enriched in matched synovial fluid samples from ankylosing spondylitis patients. The disease-linked clones showed a CD8+ phenotype and occurred at relatively low frequencies in peripheral blood. Some motif variants were previously reported in synovial fluid and blood of reactive arthritis patients, suggesting common disease-initiation mechanisms.

CDR1 and CDR2, per the germline V gene, are SNHLY and FYNNEI. The CDR3, cysteine through phenylalanine, is 19 amino acids long. The kept DNA is CDR3 alone, 57 bases in frame from the first base. Notes on this clonotype: Its antigen is unknown. Compared with germline, one end of the junction differs, possibly owing to a read error.

The rearrangement joined TRBV2 to TRBJ2-5; TRBD1 aligns with 8 central bases. The sample was blood, either unsorted or a sorted T cell fraction (not recorded which). The TCR comes from a female donor with ankylosing spondylitis or in good health (not recorded which). The CDR3 reads as follows: CTSSAQRLPGQAKGETQYF. The DNA sequence reads TGTACCAGCAGCGCCCAGAGGCTGCCGGGACAGGCCAAGGGAGAGACCCAGTACTTC.